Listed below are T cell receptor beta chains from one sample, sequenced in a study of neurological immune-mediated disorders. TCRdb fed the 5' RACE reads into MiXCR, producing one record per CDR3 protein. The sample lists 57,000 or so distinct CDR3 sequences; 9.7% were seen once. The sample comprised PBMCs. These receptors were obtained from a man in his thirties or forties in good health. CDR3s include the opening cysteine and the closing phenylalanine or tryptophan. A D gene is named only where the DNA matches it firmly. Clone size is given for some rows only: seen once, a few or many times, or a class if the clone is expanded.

cdr3_nt: TGTGCCAGCAGTTTTTCAGGTGGCAATGAGCAGTTCTTC
cdr3_aa: CASSFSGGNEQFF
j_call: TRBJ2-1
d_call: NA
clone_size: many
v_call: TRBV27

cdr3_nt: TGTGCCAGCAGCTTAAGCCTCGACAATGAGCAGTTCTTC
cdr3_aa: CASSLSLDNEQFF
j_call: TRBJ2-1
d_call: NA
clone_size: few
v_call: TRBV7-9

cdr3_nt: TGTGCCAGCAGCCCGGGACAGGGGCTCGATGAGCAGTTCTTC
cdr3_aa: CASSPGQGLDEQFF
j_call: TRBJ2-1
d_call: TRBD1
clone_size: many
v_call: TRBV7-2

cdr3_nt: TGCAGTGCTAGAGATTTTACAGGACGCTCCTACGAGCAGTACTTC
cdr3_aa: CSARDFTGRSYEQYF
j_call: TRBJ2-7
d_call: NA
clone_size: many
v_call: TRBV20-1

cdr3_nt: TGCGCCAGCAGCTTGGAGGGGACAGGGACCCACGAGCAGTACTTC
cdr3_aa: CASSLEGTGTHEQYF
j_call: TRBJ2-7
d_call: TRBD1
clone_size: many
v_call: TRBV5-1

cdr3_nt: TGTGCCAGCAAAGGACGCAGGGGCCGAAACTATGGCTACACCTTC
cdr3_aa: CASKGRRGRNYGYTF
j_call: TRBJ1-2
d_call: NA
clone_size: many
v_call: TRBV28

cdr3_nt: TGTGCCAGCAGCCAAGCAGGTTCTGGACAGCCCCAGCATTTT
cdr3_aa: CASSQAGSGQPQHF
j_call: TRBJ1-5
d_call: NA
clone_size: many
v_call: TRBV3-1

cdr3_nt: TGTGCCAGTGGGGAAGGGCGGGAATCCTACAATGAGCAGTTCTTC
cdr3_aa: CASGEGRESYNEQFF
j_call: TRBJ2-1
d_call: NA
clone_size: many
v_call: TRBV7-3

cdr3_nt: TGCGCCAGCAGCCAACTAGGGGAGACCCAGTACTTC
cdr3_aa: CASSQLGETQYF
j_call: TRBJ2-5
d_call: NA
clone_size: few
v_call: TRBV5-1

cdr3_nt: TGTGCCAGCAGCCCGGGCCGGATGACCCGGGAGCTGTTTTTT
cdr3_aa: CASSPGRMTRELFF
j_call: TRBJ2-2
d_call: NA
clone_size: many
v_call: TRBV6-2/TRBV6-3

cdr3_nt: TGCAGCGTTGAATTAGGCGTGGGGTCGGGCGGACTCTACGAGCAGTACTTC
cdr3_aa: CSVELGVGSGGLYEQYF
j_call: TRBJ2-7
d_call: NA
clone_size: many
v_call: TRBV29-1

cdr3_nt: TGTGCCAGCAGTTCGGGCATGAACACTGAAGCTTTCTTT
cdr3_aa: CASSSGMNTEAFF
j_call: TRBJ1-1
d_call: NA
clone_size: many
v_call: TRBV28

cdr3_nt: TGTGCCAGCAGCTACCCCGGACAGGGCTCTGGGGCCAACGTCCTGACTTTC
cdr3_aa: CASSYPGQGSGANVLTF
j_call: TRBJ2-6
d_call: TRBD1
clone_size: many
v_call: TRBV7-3

cdr3_nt: TGTGCCAGCAGCTTAAGGGGCACCTACGAGCAGTACTTC
cdr3_aa: CASSLRGTYEQYF
j_call: TRBJ2-7
d_call: NA
clone_size: few
v_call: TRBV7-9

cdr3_nt: TGCGCCAGCAGCTTGGCGGTTTCGGGGGCGAATGAAAAACTGTTTTTT
cdr3_aa: CASSLAVSGANEKLFF
j_call: TRBJ1-4
d_call: NA
clone_size: many
v_call: TRBV5-1

cdr3_nt: TGCGCCAGCAGCTTGGTTCCGGGGGCGGGGAATGAAAAACTGTTTTTT
cdr3_aa: CASSLVPGAGNEKLFF
j_call: TRBJ1-4
d_call: NA
clone_size: many
v_call: TRBV5-1

cdr3_nt: TGCAGTGCTAGATATCCGGACCGGAGCTCCTACGAGCAGTACTTC
cdr3_aa: CSARYPDRSSYEQYF
j_call: TRBJ2-7
d_call: NA
clone_size: many
v_call: TRBV20-1

cdr3_nt: TGTGCCAGCAGCGCCACAGGGGTAAACCAGCCCCAGCATTTT
cdr3_aa: CASSATGVNQPQHF
j_call: TRBJ1-5
d_call: TRBD1
clone_size: many
v_call: TRBV9

cdr3_nt: TGTGCCAGCAGCCGGACTAGTCTCGATACGCAGTATTTT
cdr3_aa: CASSRTSLDTQYF
j_call: TRBJ2-3
d_call: TRBD2
clone_size: many
v_call: TRBV11-1

cdr3_nt: TGTGCCAGCAGCTTGACCTGGGAGCCCCATGGGGAGCAGTACTTC
cdr3_aa: CASSLTWEPHGEQYF
j_call: TRBJ2-7
d_call: NA
clone_size: many
v_call: TRBV5-5

cdr3_nt: TGCAGTGCTAGATCCATGGGGAGCTCAGATACGCAGTATTTT
cdr3_aa: CSARSMGSSDTQYF
j_call: TRBJ2-3
d_call: NA
clone_size: many
v_call: TRBV20-1

cdr3_nt: TGCGCCAGCAGCTTGTTGCGGGGCCACAATGAGCAGTTCTTC
cdr3_aa: CASSLLRGHNEQFF
j_call: TRBJ2-1
d_call: NA
clone_size: many
v_call: TRBV5-1

cdr3_nt: TGCGCCAGCAGCTTGGCCGGGAGCACAGATACGCAGTATTTT
cdr3_aa: CASSLAGSTDTQYF
j_call: TRBJ2-3
d_call: NA
clone_size: many
v_call: TRBV5-1

cdr3_nt: TGCGCCAGCAGCCTGAAGGGACTAGCGGTTAACAATGAGCAGTTCTTC
cdr3_aa: CASSLKGLAVNNEQFF
j_call: TRBJ2-1
d_call: TRBD2
clone_size: few
v_call: TRBV5-1

cdr3_nt: TGTGCCAGCAGTTTATTCAGTCTTGAAGCTTTCTTT
cdr3_aa: CASSLFSLEAFF
j_call: TRBJ1-1
d_call: NA
clone_size: many
v_call: TRBV28

cdr3_nt: TGTGCCAGCAGCTTAGAAGGGGCAGCTTCCTACGAGCAGTACTTC
cdr3_aa: CASSLEGAASYEQYF
j_call: TRBJ2-7
d_call: NA
clone_size: many
v_call: TRBV7-2

cdr3_nt: TGCAGTGCTAGATCGCCCTATACAGGGGATGGGACTGAAGCTTTCTTT
cdr3_aa: CSARSPYTGDGTEAFF
j_call: TRBJ1-1
d_call: TRBD1
clone_size: many
v_call: TRBV20-1

cdr3_nt: TGCGCCAGCAGCCCCGGGACTAGCGGTTTCGAGCGGTACTTC
cdr3_aa: CASSPGTSGFERYF
j_call: TRBJ2-7
d_call: TRBD2
clone_size: many
v_call: TRBV5-1

cdr3_nt: TGTGCCAGCAGTTACTCTGTTGGGGCTTCGGTCGAGCAGTACTTC
cdr3_aa: CASSYSVGASVEQYF
j_call: TRBJ2-7
d_call: NA
clone_size: many
v_call: TRBV6-5

cdr3_nt: TGCGCCAGCAGTGAAGCTAGCAGGGACTACGAGCAGTACTTC
cdr3_aa: CASSEASRDYEQYF
j_call: TRBJ2-7
d_call: NA
clone_size: many
v_call: TRBV10-2

cdr3_nt: TGCAGCGTGACCTCGGCCCAAGAGACCCAGTACTTC
cdr3_aa: CSVTSAQETQYF
j_call: TRBJ2-5
d_call: NA
clone_size: many
v_call: TRBV29-1

cdr3_nt: TGTGCCAGCAGCTTCGGGACTAGCGGGACGAATGAGCAGTTCTTC
cdr3_aa: CASSFGTSGTNEQFF
j_call: TRBJ2-1
d_call: TRBD2
clone_size: many
v_call: TRBV7-9

cdr3_nt: TGTGCCAGCAGCCAAGGGACAGGGGAACAGCCCCAGCATTTT
cdr3_aa: CASSQGTGEQPQHF
j_call: TRBJ1-5
d_call: TRBD1
clone_size: many
v_call: TRBV3-1

cdr3_nt: TGTGCCAGCAGTTTTTGGCAGGGAAAGTACGAGCAGTACTTC
cdr3_aa: CASSFWQGKYEQYF
j_call: TRBJ2-7
d_call: NA
clone_size: many
v_call: TRBV28

cdr3_nt: TGTGCCAGCAGCCACGGACTATACACAGATACGCAGTATTTT
cdr3_aa: CASSHGLYTDTQYF
j_call: TRBJ2-3
d_call: NA
clone_size: many
v_call: TRBV3-1

cdr3_nt: TGTGCCAGCGGGGGACTAGCGGGAGAGGGCACCGGGGAGCTGTTTTTT
cdr3_aa: CASGGLAGEGTGELFF
j_call: TRBJ2-2
d_call: TRBD2
clone_size: many
v_call: TRBV3-1

cdr3_nt: TGTGCCAGCAACCCCTGGGGGACTCCTCTCGGAGCTTTCTTT
cdr3_aa: CASNPWGTPLGAFF
j_call: TRBJ1-1
d_call: NA
clone_size: many
v_call: TRBV12-3/TRBV12-4

cdr3_nt: TGTGCCAGCTTATTATACCCAGATGAGCAGTTCTTC
cdr3_aa: CASLLYPDEQFF
j_call: TRBJ2-1
d_call: NA
clone_size: many
v_call: TRBV27

cdr3_nt: TGTGCCAGCAGTTCGCGGGGACAGCTCGGCTACGAGCAGTACTTC
cdr3_aa: CASSSRGQLGYEQYF
j_call: TRBJ2-7
d_call: NA
clone_size: many
v_call: TRBV12-3/TRBV12-4

cdr3_nt: TGTGCCAGCAGTTTAGGTAGCAATCAGCCCCAGCATTTT
cdr3_aa: CASSLGSNQPQHF
j_call: TRBJ1-5
d_call: NA
clone_size: many
v_call: TRBV12-3/TRBV12-4

cdr3_nt: TGTGCCAGCAGCCTAGGAGGGGGTGGCAGGCGGACCTACGAGCAGTACTTC
cdr3_aa: CASSLGGGGRRTYEQYF
j_call: TRBJ2-7
d_call: NA
clone_size: many
v_call: TRBV14

cdr3_nt: TGTGCCAGCAGCGTAGATTTGACAGGGGCAGATACGCAGTATTTT
cdr3_aa: CASSVDLTGADTQYF
j_call: TRBJ2-3
d_call: TRBD1
clone_size: many
v_call: TRBV9

cdr3_nt: TGCAGTGCTACCCCTTCCGTGGAAAAACTGTTTTTT
cdr3_aa: CSATPSVEKLFF
j_call: TRBJ1-4
d_call: NA
clone_size: many
v_call: TRBV20-1

cdr3_nt: TGTGCCAGCAGTTACTTCGGGGGCACAGATACGCAGTATTTT
cdr3_aa: CASSYFGGTDTQYF
j_call: TRBJ2-3
d_call: NA
clone_size: many
v_call: TRBV6-2/TRBV6-3

cdr3_nt: TGTGCCAGCAGTGCGTGGGGGGCGGGCACTGAAGCTTTCTTT
cdr3_aa: CASSAWGAGTEAFF
j_call: TRBJ1-1
d_call: NA
clone_size: many
v_call: TRBV6-5

cdr3_nt: TGTGCCAGCAGCAGGGACACCCAAGAGACCCAGTACTTC
cdr3_aa: CASSRDTQETQYF
j_call: TRBJ2-5
d_call: NA
clone_size: many
v_call: TRBV7-9

cdr3_nt: TGTGCCAGCAGCCAAGTGGGATTCTCCTACAATGAGCCGTTCTTC
cdr3_aa: CASSQVGFSYNEPFF
j_call: TRBJ2-1
d_call: NA
clone_size: NA
v_call: TRBV11-2